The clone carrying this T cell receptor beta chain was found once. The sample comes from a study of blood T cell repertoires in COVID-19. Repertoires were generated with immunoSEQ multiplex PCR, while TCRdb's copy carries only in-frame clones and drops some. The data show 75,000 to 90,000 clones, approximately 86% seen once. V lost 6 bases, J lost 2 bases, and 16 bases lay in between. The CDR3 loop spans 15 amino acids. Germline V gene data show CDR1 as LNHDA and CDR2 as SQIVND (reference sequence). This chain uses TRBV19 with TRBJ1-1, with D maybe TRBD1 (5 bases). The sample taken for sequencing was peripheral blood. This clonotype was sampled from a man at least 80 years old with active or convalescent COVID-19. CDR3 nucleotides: TGTGCCAGTAGCCCTCCGGGGGGGATTAACACTGAAGCTTTCTTT. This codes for CASSPPGGINTEAFF.